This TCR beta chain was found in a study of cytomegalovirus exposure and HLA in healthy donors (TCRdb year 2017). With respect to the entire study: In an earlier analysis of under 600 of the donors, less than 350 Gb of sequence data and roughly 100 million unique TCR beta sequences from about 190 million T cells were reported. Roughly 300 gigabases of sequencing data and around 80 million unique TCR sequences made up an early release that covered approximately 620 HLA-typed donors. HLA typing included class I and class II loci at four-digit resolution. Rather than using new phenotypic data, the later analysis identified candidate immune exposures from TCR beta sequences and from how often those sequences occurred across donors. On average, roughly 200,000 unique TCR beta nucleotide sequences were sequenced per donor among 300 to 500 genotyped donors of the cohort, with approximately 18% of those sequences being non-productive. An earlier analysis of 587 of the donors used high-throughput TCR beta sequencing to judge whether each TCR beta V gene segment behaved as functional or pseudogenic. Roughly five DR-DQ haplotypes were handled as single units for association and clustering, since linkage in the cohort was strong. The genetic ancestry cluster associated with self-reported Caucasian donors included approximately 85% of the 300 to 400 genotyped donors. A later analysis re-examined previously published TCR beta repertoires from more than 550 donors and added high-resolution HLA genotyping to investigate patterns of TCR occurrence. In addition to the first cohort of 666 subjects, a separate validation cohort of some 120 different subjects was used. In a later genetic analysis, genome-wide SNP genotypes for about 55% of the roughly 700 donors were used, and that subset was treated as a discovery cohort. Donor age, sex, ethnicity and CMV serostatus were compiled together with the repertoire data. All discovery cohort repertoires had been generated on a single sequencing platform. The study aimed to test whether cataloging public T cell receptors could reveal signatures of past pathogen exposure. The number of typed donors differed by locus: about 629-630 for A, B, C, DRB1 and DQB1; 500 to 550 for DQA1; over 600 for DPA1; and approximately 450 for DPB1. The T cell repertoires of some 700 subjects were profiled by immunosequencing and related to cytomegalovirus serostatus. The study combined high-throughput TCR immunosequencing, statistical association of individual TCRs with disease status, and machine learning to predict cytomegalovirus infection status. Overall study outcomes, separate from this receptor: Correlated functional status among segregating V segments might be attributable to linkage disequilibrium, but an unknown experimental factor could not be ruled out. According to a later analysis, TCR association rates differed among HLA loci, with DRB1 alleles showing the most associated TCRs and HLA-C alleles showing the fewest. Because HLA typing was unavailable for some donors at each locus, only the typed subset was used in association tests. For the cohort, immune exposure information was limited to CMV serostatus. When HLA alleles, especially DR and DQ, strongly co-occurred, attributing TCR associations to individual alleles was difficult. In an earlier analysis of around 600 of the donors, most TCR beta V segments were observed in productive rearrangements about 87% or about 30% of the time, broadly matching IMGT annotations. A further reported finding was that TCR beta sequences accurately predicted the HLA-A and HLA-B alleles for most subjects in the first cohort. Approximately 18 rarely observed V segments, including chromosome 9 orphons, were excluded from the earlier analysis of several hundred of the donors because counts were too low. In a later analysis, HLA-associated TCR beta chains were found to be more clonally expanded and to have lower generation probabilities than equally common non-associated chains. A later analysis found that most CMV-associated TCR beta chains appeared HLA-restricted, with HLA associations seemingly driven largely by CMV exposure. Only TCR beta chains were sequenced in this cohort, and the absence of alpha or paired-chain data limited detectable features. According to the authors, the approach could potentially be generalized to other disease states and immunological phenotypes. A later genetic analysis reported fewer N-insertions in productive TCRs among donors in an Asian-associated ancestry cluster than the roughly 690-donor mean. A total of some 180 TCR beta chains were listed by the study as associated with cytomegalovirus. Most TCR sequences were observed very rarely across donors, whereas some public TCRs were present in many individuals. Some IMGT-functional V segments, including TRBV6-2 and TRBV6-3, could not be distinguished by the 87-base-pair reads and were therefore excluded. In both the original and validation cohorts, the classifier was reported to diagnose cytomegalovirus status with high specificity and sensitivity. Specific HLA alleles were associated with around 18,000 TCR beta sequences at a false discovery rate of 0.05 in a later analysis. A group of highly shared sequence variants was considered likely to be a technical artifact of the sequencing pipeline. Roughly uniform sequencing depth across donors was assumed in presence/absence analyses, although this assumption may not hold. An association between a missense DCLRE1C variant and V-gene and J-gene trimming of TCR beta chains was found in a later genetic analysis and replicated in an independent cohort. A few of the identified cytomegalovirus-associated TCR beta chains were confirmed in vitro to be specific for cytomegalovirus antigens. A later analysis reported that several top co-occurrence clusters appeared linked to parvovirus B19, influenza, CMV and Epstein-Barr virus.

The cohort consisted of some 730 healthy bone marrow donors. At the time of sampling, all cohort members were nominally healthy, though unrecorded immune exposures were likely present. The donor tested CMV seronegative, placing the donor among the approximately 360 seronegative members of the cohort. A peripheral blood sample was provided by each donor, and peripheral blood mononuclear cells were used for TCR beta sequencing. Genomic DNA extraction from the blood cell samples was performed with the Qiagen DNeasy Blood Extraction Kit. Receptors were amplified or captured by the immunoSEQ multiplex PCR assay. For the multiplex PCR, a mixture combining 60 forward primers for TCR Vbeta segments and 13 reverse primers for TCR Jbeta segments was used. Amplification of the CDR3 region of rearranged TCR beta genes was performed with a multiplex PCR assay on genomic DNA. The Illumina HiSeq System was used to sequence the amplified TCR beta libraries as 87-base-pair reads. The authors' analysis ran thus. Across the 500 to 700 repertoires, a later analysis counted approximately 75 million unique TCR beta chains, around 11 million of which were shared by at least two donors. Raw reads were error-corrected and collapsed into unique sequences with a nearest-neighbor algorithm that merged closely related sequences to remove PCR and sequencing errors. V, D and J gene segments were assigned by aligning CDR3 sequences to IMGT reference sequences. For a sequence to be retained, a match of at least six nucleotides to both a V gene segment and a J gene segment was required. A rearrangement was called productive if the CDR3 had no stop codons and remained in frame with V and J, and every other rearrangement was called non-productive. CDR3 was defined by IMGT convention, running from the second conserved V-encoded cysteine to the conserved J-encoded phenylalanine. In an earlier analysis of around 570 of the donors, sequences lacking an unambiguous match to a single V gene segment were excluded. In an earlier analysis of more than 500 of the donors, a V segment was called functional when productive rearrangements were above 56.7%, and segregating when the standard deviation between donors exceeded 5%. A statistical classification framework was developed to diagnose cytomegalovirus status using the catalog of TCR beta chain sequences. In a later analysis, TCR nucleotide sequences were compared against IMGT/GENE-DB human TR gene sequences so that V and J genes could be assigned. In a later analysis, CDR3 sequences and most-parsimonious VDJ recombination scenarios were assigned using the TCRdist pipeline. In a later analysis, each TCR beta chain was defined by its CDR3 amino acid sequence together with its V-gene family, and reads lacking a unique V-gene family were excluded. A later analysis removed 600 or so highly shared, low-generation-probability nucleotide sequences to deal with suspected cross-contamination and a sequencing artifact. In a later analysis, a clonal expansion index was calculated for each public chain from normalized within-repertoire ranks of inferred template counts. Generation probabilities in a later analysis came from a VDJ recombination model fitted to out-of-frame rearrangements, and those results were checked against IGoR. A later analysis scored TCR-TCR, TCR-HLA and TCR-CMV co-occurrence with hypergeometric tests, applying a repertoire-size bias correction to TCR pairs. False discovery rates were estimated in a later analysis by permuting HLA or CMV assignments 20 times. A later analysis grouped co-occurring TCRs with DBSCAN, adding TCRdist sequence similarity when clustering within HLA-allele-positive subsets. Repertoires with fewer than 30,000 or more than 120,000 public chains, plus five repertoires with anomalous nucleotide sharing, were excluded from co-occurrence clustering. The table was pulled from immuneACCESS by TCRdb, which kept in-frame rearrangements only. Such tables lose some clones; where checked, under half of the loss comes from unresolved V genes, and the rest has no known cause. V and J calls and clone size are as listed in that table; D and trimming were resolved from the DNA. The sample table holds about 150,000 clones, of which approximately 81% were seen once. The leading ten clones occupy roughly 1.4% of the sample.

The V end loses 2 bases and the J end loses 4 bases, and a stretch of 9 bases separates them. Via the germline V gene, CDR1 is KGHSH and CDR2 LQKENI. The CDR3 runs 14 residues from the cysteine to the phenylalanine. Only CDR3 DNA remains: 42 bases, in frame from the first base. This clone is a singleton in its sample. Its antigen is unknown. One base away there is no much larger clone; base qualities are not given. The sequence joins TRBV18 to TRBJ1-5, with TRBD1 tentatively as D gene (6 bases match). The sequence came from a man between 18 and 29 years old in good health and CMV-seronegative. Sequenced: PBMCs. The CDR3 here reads CASSPGGGNQPQHF. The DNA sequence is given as TGTGCCAGCTCACCAGGGGGCGGTAATCAGCCCCAGCATTTT.